This record looks at one T cell receptor (beta chain) sequence and its context. What it binds is not known. This sample was included in a study of graft-versus-host responses after intestinal transplantation. In the study overall: Uniformly, recipients were administered anti-thymocyte globulin induction with subsequent tacrolimus and steroids for approximately three years.

Repertoires were generated with immunoSEQ multiplex PCR, while TCRdb's copy carries only in-frame clones and drops some. The sample records 45,000 to 60,000 clones, 95% being singletons. CDR3 size: 14 residues. Trimming stripped 4 bases from V and 2 bases from J, with 9 bases between. Per germline, CDR1 SGHTA and CDR2 FQGTGA. The J gene is TRBJ1-5, the V gene TRBV7-3, with a weak D call TRBD1 (6 bases). The source was unstimulated CD8+ T cells sorted from spleen or lymph node cells, collected before transplant. The receptor was isolated from a human donor who was the organ donor for an intestinal transplant. This chain's CDR3 is CASSCRGRNQPQHF. CDR3 bases: TGTGCCAGCAGCTGCAGGGGTCGCAATCAGCCCCAGCATTTT.